This TCR beta chain is from a study of early T cells in non-severe SARS-CoV-2 infection. J gave up 5 bases and V 5 bases, and 16 bases lay outside the gene matches. CDR1 is SEHNR and CDR2 is FQNEAQ in the germline V gene (reference sequence). The CDR3 loop spans 18 amino acids. TCRdb recomputed calls from the 5' RACE reads with MiXCR, one row per CDR3 protein. Altogether tens of thousands of distinct CDR3 sequences are present, about 11% being singletons, with the ten largest covering around 6.4%. The rearrangement joins TRBV7-9 to TRBJ2-2; 8 bases agree with TRBD1. The sequence derives from an adult who was a healthcare worker with PCR-confirmed SARS-CoV-2 infection or an uninfected control (not recorded which). Specimen: whole blood. DNA for the CDR3: TGTGCCAGCAGCCCCCTGGACAGGGAGAGAGTGAGGACCGGGGAGCTGTTTTTT. The encoded protein is CASSPLDRERVRTGELFF.